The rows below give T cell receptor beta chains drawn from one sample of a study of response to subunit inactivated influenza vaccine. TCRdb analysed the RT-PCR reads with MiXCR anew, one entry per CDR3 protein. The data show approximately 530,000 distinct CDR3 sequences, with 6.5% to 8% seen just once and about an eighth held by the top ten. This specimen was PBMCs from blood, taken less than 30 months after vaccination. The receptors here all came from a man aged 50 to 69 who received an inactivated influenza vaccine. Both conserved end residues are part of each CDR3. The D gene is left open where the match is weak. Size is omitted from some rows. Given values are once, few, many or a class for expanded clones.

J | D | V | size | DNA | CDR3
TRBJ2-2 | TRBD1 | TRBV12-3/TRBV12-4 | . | TGTGCCAGCCAACGACAGGGTAGCACCGGGGAGCTGTTTTTT | CASQRQGSTGELFF
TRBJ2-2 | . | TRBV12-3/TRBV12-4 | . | TGTGCCAGCAGCCAGACTAGAACCGGGGAGCTGTTTTTT | CASSQTRTGELFF
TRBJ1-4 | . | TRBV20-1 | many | TGCAGTGCTAGAGTTGGCAGAGCTAATGAAAAACTGTTTTTT | CSARVGRANEKLFF
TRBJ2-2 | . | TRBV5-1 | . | TGCGCCAGCAGCGGCGGGACACCCGATACCGGGGAGCTGTTTTTT | CASSGGTPDTGELFF
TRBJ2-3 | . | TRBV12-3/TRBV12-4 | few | TGTGCCAGCACCTCGGGTAGGGGGATCACAGATACGCAGTATTTT | CASTSGRGITDTQYF
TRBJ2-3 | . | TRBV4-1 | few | TGCGCCAGCAGCCAAGAGGCGAGACAGGAGATAGATACGCAGTATTTT | CASSQEARQEIDTQYF
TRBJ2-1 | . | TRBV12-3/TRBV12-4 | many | TGTGCCAGCAGTTTTGGTAGCGGACCCTACAATGAGCAGTTCTTC | CASSFGSGPYNEQFF
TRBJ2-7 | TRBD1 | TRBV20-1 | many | TGCAGTGCTCTGGACAGGTGGAACTCCTACGAGCAGTACTTC | CSALDRWNSYEQYF
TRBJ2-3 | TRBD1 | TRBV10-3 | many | TGTGCCATCAGCGGACAGGGCACAGATACGCAGTATTTT | CAISGQGTDTQYF
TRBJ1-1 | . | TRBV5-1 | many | TGCGCCAGCACCAAAGGAGATATGAACACTGAAGCTTTCTTT | CASTKGDMNTEAFF
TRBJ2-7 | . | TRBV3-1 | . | TGTGCCACCAGCAAGGAGGCGCCTTTGACCCACGAGCAGTACTTC | CATSKEAPLTHEQYF
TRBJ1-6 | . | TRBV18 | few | TGTGCCAGCTCACCAGAGCGGGATTCACCCCTCCACTTT | CASSPERDSPLHF
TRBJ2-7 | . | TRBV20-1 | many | TGCAGTGCTAGACTACAAGGCAGGCCGCAATACGAGCAGTACTTC | CSARLQGRPQYEQYF
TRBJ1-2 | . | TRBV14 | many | TGTGCCAGCAGCCTAAACAGGGCACCGAGCTATGGCTACACCTTC | CASSLNRAPSYGYTF
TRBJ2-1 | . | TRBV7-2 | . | TGTGCCAGCAGCTCGACCGTGTACTCCTACAATGAGCAGTTCTTC | CASSSTVYSYNEQFF
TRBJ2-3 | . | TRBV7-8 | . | TGTGCCAGCAGCGTCGGGCGGACCACAGATACGCAGTATTTT | CASSVGRTTDTQYF
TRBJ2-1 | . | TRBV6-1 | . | TGTGCCAGCAGTGAATTTCAGGCGGGACAGTACAATGAGCAGTTCTTC | CASSEFQAGQYNEQFF
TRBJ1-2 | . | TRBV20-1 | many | TGCAGTGCTAGAGATACAGATGGCTACACCTTC | CSARDTDGYTF
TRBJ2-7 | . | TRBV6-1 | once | TGTGCCAGCAGTCCCCGGGACGGAGGGGCCTGGGGGCAGTACTTC | CASSPRDGGAWGQYF
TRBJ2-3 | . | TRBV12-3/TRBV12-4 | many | TGTGCCAGCAGCTCCCACGGTAGCACAGATACGCAGTATTTT | CASSSHGSTDTQYF
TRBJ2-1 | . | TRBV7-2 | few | TGTGCCAGCAGCTTCCACAGGAGGGGAACCTACAATGAGCAGTTCTTC | CASSFHRRGTYNEQFF
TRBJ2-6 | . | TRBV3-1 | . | TGTGCCAGCAGTCAGGACGTTTCTGGGGCCAACGTCCTGACTTTC | CASSQDVSGANVLTF
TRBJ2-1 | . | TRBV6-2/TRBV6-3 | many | TGTGCCAGCAGCTACGGGGACCGCTACAATGAGCAGTTCTTC | CASSYGDRYNEQFF
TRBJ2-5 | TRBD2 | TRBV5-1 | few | TGCGCCAGCAGCCAAGGACTAGCGGGGGAAGAGACCCAGTACTTC | CASSQGLAGEETQYF
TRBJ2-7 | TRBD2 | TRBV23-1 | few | TGCGCCAGCAGTCACCCTGCTAGCGGGGGGGAAAATCCATCCTACGAGCAGTACTTC | CASSHPASGGENPSYEQYF
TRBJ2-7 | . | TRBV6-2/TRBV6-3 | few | TGTGCCAGCAGAAGACAGGCTGGAGGGGGCGAGCAGTACTTC | CASRRQAGGGEQYF
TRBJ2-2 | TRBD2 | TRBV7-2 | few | TGTGCCAGCAGCTCAGCTCCGGGACTAGTGCTCTACACCGGGGAGCTGTTTTTT | CASSSAPGLVLYTGELFF
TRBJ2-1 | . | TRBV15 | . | TGTGCCACCAGCAGAGATTCCCCCAACGGTGATGAGCAGTTCTTC | CATSRDSPNGDEQFF
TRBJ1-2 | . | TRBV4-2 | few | TGTGCCAGCAGCCAAGACACCGCAATGGGCTACACCTTC | CASSQDTAMGYTF
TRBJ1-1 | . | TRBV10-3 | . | TGTGCCATCAGACGACGACAAATGAACACTGAAGCTTTCTTT | CAIRRRQMNTEAFF
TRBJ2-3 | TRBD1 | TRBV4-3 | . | TGCGCCAGCAGCCAAGGGACAGGGGGCGCTGGCACAGATACGCAGTATTTT | CASSQGTGGAGTDTQYF
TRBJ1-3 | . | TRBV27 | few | TGTGCCAGCGCGTCGGGGGGCTTGGGAAACACCATATATTTT | CASASGGLGNTIYF
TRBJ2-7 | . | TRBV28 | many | TGTGCCAGCAGTTTGGGGACAACCTCCTACGAGCAGTACTTC | CASSLGTTSYEQYF
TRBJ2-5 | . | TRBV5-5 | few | TGTGCCAGCAGCCCGGGGAGCGATAGGGAGACCCAGTACTTC | CASSPGSDRETQYF
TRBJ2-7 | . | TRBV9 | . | TGTGCCAGCAGCCTCAGTGACAGGCTCGGCTACGAGCAGTACTTC | CASSLSDRLGYEQYF
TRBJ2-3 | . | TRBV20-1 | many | TGCAGTGCTAGAGATCAAAGGACGAGGACAGATACGCAGTATTTT | CSARDQRTRTDTQYF
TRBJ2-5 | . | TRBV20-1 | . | TGCAGTGCCGCATATAGAGAGACCCAGTACTTC | CSAAYRETQYF
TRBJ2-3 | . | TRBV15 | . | TGTGCCACCAGCAGGCAGGACAGAGGGGCAGATACGCAGTATTTT | CATSRQDRGADTQYF
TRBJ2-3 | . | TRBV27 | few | TGTGCCAGCAGTCACAGGGCGCGCACAGATACGCAGTATTTT | CASSHRARTDTQYF
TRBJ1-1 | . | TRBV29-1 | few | TGCAGCGTTGAAGATCGAACACACGAGGAAGCTTTCTTT | CSVEDRTHEEAFF
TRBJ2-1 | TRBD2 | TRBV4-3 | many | TGCGCCAGCAGCCAAGGGGGGACTAGCGGGAGAGCCTACAATGAGCAGTTCTTC | CASSQGGTSGRAYNEQFF
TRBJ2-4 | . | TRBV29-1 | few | TGCAGCGTTGTGGGCAGGCTAGCCAAAAACATTCAGTACTTC | CSVVGRLAKNIQYF
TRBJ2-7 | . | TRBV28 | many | TGTGCCAGCAGCCCTACAACAGGGTCCGAGCAGTACTTC | CASSPTTGSEQYF
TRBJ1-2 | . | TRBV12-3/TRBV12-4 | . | TGTGCCAGCAGTTCCCCGGGTCCTTTC | CASSSPGPF
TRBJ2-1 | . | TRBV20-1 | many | TGCAGTGCTAGAGGTTTCAGGGCTAATGAGCAGTTCTTC | CSARGFRANEQFF
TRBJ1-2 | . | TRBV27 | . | TGTGCCAGCTTGAACCCCCCGTATGGCTACACCTTC | CASLNPPYGYTF
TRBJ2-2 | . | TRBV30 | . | TGTGCCTGGAGTGCCCCACCGACCGGGGAGCTGTTTTTT | CAWSAPPTGELFF
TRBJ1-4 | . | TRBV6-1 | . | TGTGCCAGCACCGGACAGCGCCCTAATGAAAAACTGTTTTTT | CASTGQRPNEKLFF